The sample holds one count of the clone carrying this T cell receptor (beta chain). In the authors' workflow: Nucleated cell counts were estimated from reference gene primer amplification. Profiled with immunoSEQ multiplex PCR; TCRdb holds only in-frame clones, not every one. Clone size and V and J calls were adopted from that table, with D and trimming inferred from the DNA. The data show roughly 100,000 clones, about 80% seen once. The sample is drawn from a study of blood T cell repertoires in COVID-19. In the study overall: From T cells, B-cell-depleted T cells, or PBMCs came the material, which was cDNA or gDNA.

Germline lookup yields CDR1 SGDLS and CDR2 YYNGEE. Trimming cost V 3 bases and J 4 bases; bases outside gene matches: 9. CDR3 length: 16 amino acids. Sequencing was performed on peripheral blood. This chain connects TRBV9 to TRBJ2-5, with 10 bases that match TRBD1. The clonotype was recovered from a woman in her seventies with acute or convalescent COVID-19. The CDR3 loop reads CASSAHPGQGGETQYF. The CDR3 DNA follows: TGTGCCAGCAGCGCCCACCCCGGACAGGGGGGAGAGACCCAGTACTTC.